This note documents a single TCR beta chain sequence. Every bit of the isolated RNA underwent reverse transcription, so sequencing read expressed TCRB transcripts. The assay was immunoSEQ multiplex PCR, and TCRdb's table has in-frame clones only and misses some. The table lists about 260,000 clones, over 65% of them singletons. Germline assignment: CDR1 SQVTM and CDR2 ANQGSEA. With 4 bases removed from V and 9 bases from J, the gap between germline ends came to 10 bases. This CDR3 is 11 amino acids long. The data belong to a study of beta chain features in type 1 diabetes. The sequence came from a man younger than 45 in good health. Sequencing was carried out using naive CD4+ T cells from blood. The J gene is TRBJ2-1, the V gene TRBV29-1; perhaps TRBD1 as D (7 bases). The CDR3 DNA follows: TGCAGCGTTGCCCAGGGGGGTGAGCAGTTCTTC. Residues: CSVAQGGEQFF.